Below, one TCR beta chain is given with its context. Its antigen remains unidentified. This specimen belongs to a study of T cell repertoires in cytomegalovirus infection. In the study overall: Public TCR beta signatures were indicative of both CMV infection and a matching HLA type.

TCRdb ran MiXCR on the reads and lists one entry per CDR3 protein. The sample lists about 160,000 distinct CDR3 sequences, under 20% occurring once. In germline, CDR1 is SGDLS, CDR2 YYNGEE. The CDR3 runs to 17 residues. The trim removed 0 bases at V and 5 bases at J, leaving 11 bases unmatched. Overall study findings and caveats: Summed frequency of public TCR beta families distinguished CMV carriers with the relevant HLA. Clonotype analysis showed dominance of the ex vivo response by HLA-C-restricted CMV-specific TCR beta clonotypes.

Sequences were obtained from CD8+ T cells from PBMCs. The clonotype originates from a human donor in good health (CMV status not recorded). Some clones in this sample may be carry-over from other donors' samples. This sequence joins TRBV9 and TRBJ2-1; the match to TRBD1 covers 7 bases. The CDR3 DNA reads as TGTGCCAGCAGCGTAGGGATAGGAGACAGGGCCAACAATGAGCAGTTCTTC. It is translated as CASSVGIGDRANNEQFF. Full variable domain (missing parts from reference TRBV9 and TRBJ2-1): DSGVTQTPKHLITATGQRVTLRCSPRSGDLSVYWYQQSLDQGLQFLIQYYNGEERAKGNILERFSAQQFPDLHSELNLSSLELGDSALYFCASSVGIGDRANNEQFFGPGTRLTVL.